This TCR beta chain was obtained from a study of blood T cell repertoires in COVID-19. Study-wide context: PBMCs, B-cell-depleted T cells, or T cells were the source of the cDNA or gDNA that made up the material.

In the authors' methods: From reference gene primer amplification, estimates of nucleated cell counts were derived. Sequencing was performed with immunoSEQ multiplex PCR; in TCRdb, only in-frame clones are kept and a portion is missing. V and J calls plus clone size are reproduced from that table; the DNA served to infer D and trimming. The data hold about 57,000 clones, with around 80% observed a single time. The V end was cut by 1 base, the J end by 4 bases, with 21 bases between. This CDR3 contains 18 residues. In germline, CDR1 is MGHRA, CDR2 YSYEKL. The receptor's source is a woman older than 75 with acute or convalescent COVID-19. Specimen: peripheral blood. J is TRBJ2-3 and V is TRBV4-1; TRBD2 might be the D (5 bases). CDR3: CASSQARSRGPNADTQYF. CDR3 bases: TGCGCCAGCAGCCAAGCAAGGTCTCGCGGGCCTAACGCAGATACGCAGTATTTT.